These 29 T cell receptor beta chains were all obtained from the same sample, sequenced in a study of blood T cells in healthy people across ages. A second PCR of roughly 6 to 12 cycles used a sample-barcoded 5' primer and a J-beta primer mix. TCRdb passed the 5' RACE reads through MiXCR, listing each CDR3 protein once. This table holds fewer than 1,200,000 distinct CDR3 sequences, under 30% found once. Another study also made use of these data, one on T cells of mothers and their children.

The specimen was blood. The source is a girl aged 2-10 years in good health.

The rearrangement links TRBV28 to TRBJ1-5; 8 positions match TRBD1. With 7 bases clipped from V and 6 bases from J, the junction kept 11 bases outside the gene matches. The CDR3 sequence is 15 residues long. Germline V gene sequence: CDR1 MDHEN, CDR2 SYDVKM. This CDR3 is CASTPAGQGGQPQHF. The DNA for the CDR3 is TGTGCCAGCACTCCCGCCGGACAGGGAGGTCAGCCCCAGCATTTT.

To note about this clonotype: The junction shows a germline mismatch at one end, possibly a read error. The chain joins TRBV6-2 or TRBV6-3 to TRBJ2-5, with D unclear. With the DNA end fitting TRBJ2-1 better, the J assignment may be wrong. Germline CDR1 reads MNHEY; CDR2 reads SVGEGT. The CDR3 runs 11 residues. The CDR3 region is CAGSNANEQFF. The CDR3 nucleotides read TGTGCCGGCAGTAACGCGAATGAGCAGTTCTTC.

The chain uses TRBV29-1 and TRBJ1-1; D is unresolved. The germline V and J ends were trimmed by 4 bases and 1 base, with 10 bases remaining between them. Germline V gene data show CDR1 as SQVTM and CDR2 as ANQGSEA. The CDR3 sequence is 13 residues long. The CDR3 loop reads CSVVPFPNTEAFF. DNA of the CDR3: TGCAGCGTTGTACCCTTTCCGAACACTGAAGCTTTCTTT.

This CDR3 reads CSATGAGDYNEQFF. The CDR3 DNA reads TGCAGTGCTACAGGAGCGGGAGACTACAATGAGCAGTTCTTC. The chain carries TRBV20-1 and TRBJ2-1; 8 nucleotides line up with TRBD2. V lost 4 bases and J lost 3; bases outside the gene matches: 5. CDR3 length: 14 residues. Germline V gene data show CDR1 as DFQATT and CDR2 as SNEGSKA (reference sequence).

The chain combines TRBV5-1 with TRBJ2-7; 10 positions match TRBD2. J gave up 2 bases and V 0 bases, and 5 bases lay outside the gene matches. This CDR3 is 16 amino acids long. Per the germline V gene, CDR1 is SGHRS and CDR2 is YFSETQ. The CDR3 loop reads CASSLVLAGTAYEQYF. The CDR3 nucleotides are TGCGCCAGCAGCTTGGTACTAGCGGGGACCGCCTACGAGCAGTACTTC.

The rearrangement joins TRBV7-9 to TRBJ2-7; 10 bases align to TRBD1. Germline values: CDR1 SEHNR, CDR2 FQNEAQ (reference sequence). Trimming cost V 1 base and J 6 bases; bases outside gene matches: 6. The CDR3 runs to 15 residues. CDR3 in DNA: TGTGCCAGCAGCTTAGGATTCGGACAGGGGGGCGAGCAGTACTTC. It translates to CASSLGFGQGGEQYF.

The chain links TRBV13 to TRBJ2-7; D unresolved. V gave up 2 bases and J gave up 5 bases, with 10 bases separating them. CDR1 is PRHDT and CDR2 is FYEKMQ in the germline V gene (reference sequence). There are 13 residues in the CDR3. For the CDR3, the DNA is TGTGCCAGCAGCTTAACAGCGATCCACGAGCAGTACTTC. It is translated as CASSLTAIHEQYF. The whole variable domain, filled in from reference TRBV13 and TRBJ2-7, reads AAGVIQSPRHLIKEKRETATLKCYPIPRHDTVYWYQQGPGQDPQFLISFYEKMQSDKGSIPDRFSAQQFSDYHSELNMSSLELGDSALYFCASSLTAIHEQYFGPGTRLTVT.

This clonotype was found a few times. The CDR3 DNA reads as TGTGCCAGCAGTTACCCCGGAGCTAGCGCCCAAAATGAGCAGTTCTTC. This gives the protein CASSYPGASAQNEQFF. The chain uses TRBV6-2 or TRBV6-3 and TRBJ2-1; tentative D call: TRBD2 (6 bases). The CDR3 runs to 16 residues. Germline V gene lookup returns CDR1 MNHEY and CDR2 SVGEGT. With 2 bases removed from V and 7 bases from J, the gap between germline ends came to 18 bases.

This clonotype has a handful of counts. The chain carries TRBV27 and TRBJ1-2; 7 nucleotides agree with TRBD1. The CDR3 is made up of 13 amino acids. The ends lost 7 bases at V and 7 bases at J; junction bases unmatched: 9. Germline CDR1 is MNHEY and CDR2 is SMNVEV (reference sequence). The CDR3 DNA is TGTGCCAGCACAGCCAGGGGACAGTTTGGCTACACCTTC. This codes for CASTARGQFGYTF.

This chain links TRBV28 with TRBJ2-7; D is unresolved. Trimming removed 5 bases at V and 1 base at J, with 9 bases between. CDR1 and CDR2 from the germline V gene are MDHEN and SYDVKM. The CDR3 extends over 13 amino acids. Here the CDR3 reads CASSNRQSYEQYF. The DNA of the CDR3 is TGTGCCAGCAGTAACCGGCAGTCCTACGAGCAGTACTTC.

The chain recombines TRBV5-1 with TRBJ2-4, with 9 bases lining up with TRBD1. The junction had 4 bases not matched to a gene; V was cut back by 0 bases and J by 6 bases. This CDR3 contains 15 residues. The germline CDR1 and CDR2 sequences are SGHRS and YFSETQ. This chain's CDR3 is CASSLAPGQGNIQYF. CDR3 coding DNA: TGCGCCAGCAGCTTGGCCCCGGGACAGGGAAACATTCAGTACTTC.

This clonotype was detected only a few times. The chain combines TRBV12-3 or TRBV12-4 with TRBJ2-1; D is undetermined. Deletions cut 7 bases from V and 9 bases from J, with 13 bases between. This CDR3 region has 12 residues. This CDR3 is CASTLGDAEQFF. Written as DNA, the CDR3 is TGTGCCAGCACCCTTGGTGATGCTGAGCAGTTCTTC.

J is TRBJ2-5 and V is TRBV4-1; 7 positions match TRBD2. The DNA end favors TRBJ2-7, so the J call may be wrong. CDR3 length equals 15 residues. Germline V gene sequence: CDR1 MGHRA, CDR2 YSYEKL. CDR3 residues: CASSQEAGVLNEQYF. The CDR3 nucleotides are TGCGCCAGCAGCCAAGAGGCGGGAGTATTGAACGAGCAGTACTTC.

The chain employs TRBV5-5 and TRBJ2-2; D is possibly TRBD1 or TRBD2 (5 bases each). The CDR3 length is 14 residues. Per the germline V gene, CDR1 is SGHKS and CDR2 is YYEKEE (reference sequence). V lost 3 bases and J lost 6, with 12 bases in between. CDR3 region: CASSSDGASGELFF. The DNA of the CDR3 is TGTGCCAGCAGCTCGGACGGGGCGTCCGGGGAGCTGTTTTTT.

The gene calls are TRBV6-5 and TRBJ2-3; 12 bases line up with TRBD2. The CDR3 covers 16 residues. The V segment lost 6 bases and the J segment 5 bases; nucleotides outside the gene matches: 9. Germline V lookup: CDR1 MNHEY, CDR2 SVGAGI. DNA for the CDR3: TGTGCCAGCAGCAATGCGGGACTAGCGGGCCGAGATACGCAGTATTTT. Translated: CASSNAGLAGRDTQYF.

This clonotype was counted a few times. The chain couples TRBV3-1 to TRBJ2-5; D not resolved. In germline, CDR1 is LGHDT, CDR2 YNNKEL (reference sequence). The V and J ends lost 3 bases and 5 bases respectively, with 16 bases between them. The CDR3 length is 15 residues. The CDR3 is CASSHYEGPVETQYF. CDR3 in DNA: TGTGCCAGCAGCCACTATGAAGGGCCAGTGGAGACCCAGTACTTC.

Note on this clonotype: Germline is not matched at one junction end, which may reflect a read error. This rearrangement joins TRBV27 to TRBJ1-4, with a tentative D call TRBD1 (6 bases). The CDR3 totals 15 residues. Per germline, CDR1 MNHEY and CDR2 SMNVEV (reference sequence). The CDR3 spells CASSLSGTNDEKLSF. As DNA, the CDR3 is TGTGCCAGCAGTTTATCGGGGACAAACGATGAAAAACTGTCTTTT. Full variable domain (outside the CDR3, taken from reference TRBV27 and TRBJ1-4): EAQVTQNPRYLITVTGKKLTVTCSQNMNHEYMSWYRQDPGLGLRQIYYSMNVEVTDKGDVPEGYKVSRKEKRNFPLILESPSPNQTSLYFCASSLSGTNDEKLSFGSGTQLSVL.

This clonotype was observed a handful of times. The CDR3 coding sequence is TGTGCCAGCAGCAAAGGCTTTTACGCCGGGTCCCACGAGCAGTACTTC. Translated, it gives CASSKGFYAGSHEQYF. The rearrangement uses TRBV21-1 and TRBJ2-7; TRBD1, the D gene given by the table, was not confirmed from the DNA. TRBV21-1 is a documented pseudogene. CDR3 size: 16 residues.

The chain is built from TRBV7-9 and TRBJ1-5; a weak D match, TRBD1 (5 bases). V lost 3 bases, J lost 3 bases, and 12 bases lay in between. CDR1 SEHNR and CDR2 FQNEAQ come from the germline V gene (reference sequence). There are 15 residues in the CDR3. CDR3 nucleotides: TGTGCCAGCAGCTTTGGCGACAGTTACAATCAGCCCCAGCATTTT. Protein: CASSFGDSYNQPQHF.

This clonotype was observed a handful of times. This chain joins TRBV5-1 and TRBJ2-2, with TRBD2 as a possible D gene (6 bases). V was clipped by 4 bases and J by 3 bases, with 19 bases between them. The germline CDR1 and CDR2 sequences are SGHRS and YFSETQ. The CDR3 spans 17 residues. The CDR3 sequence: CASSSGRAGLDTGELFF. CDR3 nucleotide sequence: TGCGCCAGCAGCAGCGGGCGGGCAGGACTCGACACCGGGGAGCTGTTTTTT.

V usage is TRBV11-2 and J usage is TRBJ2-3; D unresolved. CDR3 length: 12 residues. V was pared by 1 base and J by 9 bases, with 8 bases between. The germline V gene encodes CDR1 SGHAT and CDR2 FQNNGV. The CDR3, as DNA: TGTGCCAGCAGCTTAGCCGAAAGAACGCAGTATTTT. Its protein is CASSLAERTQYF.

This clonotype was recorded a few times. The V and J genes are TRBV6-1 and TRBJ2-2; 7 bases are shared with TRBD2. Germline-derived CDR1 and CDR2 are MNHNS and SASEGT. This CDR3 is 15 amino acids long. The J segment lost 0 bases and the V segment lost 3 bases, leaving 1 base of the junction unmatched. The CDR3 bases are TGTGCCAGCAGTGACGGGACTACGAACACCGGGGAGCTGTTTTTT. Translation gives CASSDGTTNTGELFF.

In its sample, this clonotype was seen a few times. The chain joins TRBV7-2 to TRBJ2-7; D may be TRBD2 (5 bases). V was pared by 2 bases and J by 7 bases, with 21 bases between. This CDR3 has 16 residues. From germline, CDR1 is SGHTA and CDR2 FQGNSA. DNA for the CDR3: TGTGCCAGCAGCTTACCGGCCGCTTTAGGGTCGGGGGAGCAGTACTTC. Amino acid sequence: CASSLPAALGSGEQYF.

This clonotype appeared a few times. The chain joins TRBV24-1 to TRBJ1-2; D remains ambiguous. The germline CDR1 and CDR2 sequences are KGHDR and SFDVKD. The V and J ends lost 4 bases and 2 bases respectively, with 10 bases between them. The CDR3 has 14 residues. CDR3 nucleotides: TGTGCCACCAGTGACCCCGGCAGGAACTATGGCTACACCTTC. This gives the protein CATSDPGRNYGYTF.

This chain connects TRBV20-1 to TRBJ2-1; 9 bases match TRBD2. This CDR3 has 18 residues. The germline CDR1 and CDR2 sequences are DFQATT and SNEGSKA (reference sequence). The J segment lost 3 bases and the V segment lost 2 bases, leaving 14 bases of the junction unmatched. CDR3 sequence (DNA): TGCAGTGCTAGAATAAGCGGGAGGCCCTTAGAACGCTACAATGAGCAGTTCTTC. It codes for CSARISGRPLERYNEQFF.

This clonotype was recorded a few times. This sequence joins TRBV5-1 and TRBJ1-2, with D perhaps matching TRBD1 (6 bases). V gave up 5 bases and J gave up 5 bases, with 22 bases separating them. The CDR3 runs 16 residues. Germline lookup yields CDR1 SGHRS and CDR2 YFSETQ. CDR3 in amino acids: CASSLYWDKDLYGYTF. The CDR3 DNA follows: TGCGCCAGCAGTCTATACTGGGACAAGGACCTTTATGGCTACACCTTC. The full variable domain, completed using reference TRBV5-1 and TRBJ1-2, is KAGVTQTPRYLIKTRGQQVTLSCSPISGHRSVSWYQQTPGQGLQFLFEYFSETQRNKGNFPGRFSGRQFSNSRSEMNVSTLELGDSALYLCASSLYWDKDLYGYTFGSGTRLTVV.

This chain links TRBV29-1 with TRBJ2-7; a weak D match, TRBD1 (5 bases). Near its end, the DNA agrees better with TRBJ2-5, so the J call may be wrong. Germline CDR1 SQVTM, CDR2 ANQGSEA. The CDR3 loop spans 14 amino acids. The DNA of the CDR3 is TGCAGCGTTAGGGGCAGGGCCTACCAAGAGACCCAGTACTTC. It yields the protein CSVRGRAYQETQYF.

The J gene is TRBJ2-1, the V gene TRBV5-1; D is uncertain. Germline CDR1 SGHRS, CDR2 YFSETQ. V gave up 0 bases and J gave up 1 base, with 8 bases separating them. This CDR3 has 15 amino acids. CDR3 region: CASSLGHESYNEQFF. The CDR3, as DNA: TGCGCCAGCAGCTTGGGGCATGAGTCCTACAATGAGCAGTTCTTC.

The chain joins TRBV9 to TRBJ1-3; no reliable D call. CDR1 and CDR2 from the germline V gene are SGDLS and YYNGEE. The CDR3 runs 13 residues. Trimming removed 0 bases from V and 3 bases from J, with 4 bases in between. CDR3 DNA: TGTGCCAGCAGCGTAGCGGATGGAAACACCATATATTTT. Its protein product is CASSVADGNTIYF.